Listed here are 24 T cell receptor beta chains from one sample, sequenced in a study of early T cells in non-severe SARS-CoV-2 infection. TCRdb reanalysed the 5' RACE reads using MiXCR and keeps one entry per CDR3 protein. The sample carries roughly 70,000 distinct CDR3 sequences, less than 20% recorded once. This specimen consisted of whole blood, obtained at baseline. The receptor set was obtained from an adult who was a healthcare worker with PCR-confirmed SARS-CoV-2 infection or an uninfected control (not recorded which).

This clonotype was detected only a few times. The gene calls are TRBV18 and TRBJ2-1; D not certain. The CDR3 loop spans 14 amino acids. V was pared by 2 bases and J by 9 bases, with 14 bases between. Looked up from germline, CDR1 is KGHSH and CDR2 is LQKENI. The CDR3 DNA sequence: TGTGCCAGCTCACCAAATCTGGGCGATTTTGAGCAGTTCTTC. Translating it yields CASSPNLGDFEQFF.

The sample holds a few counts of this clonotype. The genes are TRBV6-5 and TRBJ1-1, with 9 bases identical to TRBD1. V lost 2 bases and J lost 5; bases outside the gene matches: 12. There are 17 residues in the CDR3. Looked up from germline, CDR1 is MNHEY and CDR2 is SVGAGI. The CDR3, as DNA: TGTGCCAGCAGTTACCACAGCCCGACGGGACAGGGAACTGAAGCTTTCTTT. Translated, it gives CASSYHSPTGQGTEAFF.

The chain joins TRBV11-3 to TRBJ2-5; 12 bases fit TRBD2. Germline lookup yields CDR1 SGHNT and CDR2 YENEEA. With V trimmed by 5 bases and J by 2 bases, 3 bases remained unmatched. There are 15 residues in the CDR3. For the CDR3, the DNA is TGTGCCAGCAGCAAAGGGACTAGCGGGCAAGAGACCCAGTACTTC. This translates into CASSKGTSGQETQYF.

This clonotype was observed a handful of times. The chain links TRBV11-2 to TRBJ2-1; 10 bases are a match to TRBD2. V trimming: 2 bases; J trimming: 4 bases; junction bases outside the gene matches: 5. CDR1 is SGHAT, CDR2 FQNNGV, per germline. CDR3 length equals 16 residues. The CDR3 is CASSLSTSGAYNEQFF. In DNA, the CDR3 is TGTGCCAGCAGCTTATCCACTAGCGGGGCTTACAATGAGCAGTTCTTC.

This clonotype was observed a handful of times. The rearrangement uses TRBV18 and TRBJ1-6; D is undetermined. The V gene's germline CDR1 is KGHSH and CDR2 LQKENI. V was pared by 3 bases and J by 8 bases, with 8 bases between. The CDR3 is 13 residues long. This chain's CDR3 is CASSPGWDSPLHF. CDR3 DNA: TGTGCCAGCTCACCCGGATGGGATTCACCCCTCCACTTT. Together with reference TRBV18 and TRBJ1-6, the CDR3 gives the full variable domain: NAGVMQNPRHLVRRRGQEARLRCSPMKGHSHVYWYRQLPEEGLKFMVYLQKENIIDESGMPKERFSAEFPKEGPSILRIQQVVRGDSAAYFCASSPGWDSPLHFGNGTRLTVT.

This sequence joins TRBV7-9 and TRBJ2-2, with 13 bases lining up with TRBD2. Germline loops: CDR1 SEHNR, CDR2 FQNEAQ (reference sequence). J lost 5 bases, V lost 5 bases, and 5 bases had no gene match. The CDR3 consists of 16 residues. The CDR3 nucleotides read TGTGCCAGCAGCAACGGGACTAGCGGGGTAACCGGGGAGCTGTTTTTT. This encodes CASSNGTSGVTGELFF.

Worth noting for this clonotype: Relative to the germline gene, one junction end is altered; a read error may explain this. The chain is built from TRBV7-9 and TRBJ1-1; D is possibly TRBD1 (6 bases). Germline values: CDR1 SEHNR, CDR2 FQNEAQ (reference sequence). The CDR3 covers 18 residues. The CDR3 nucleotides are TGTGCCAGCAGCGTAGCGCAGGGGACTCATTACTTGAACACTGAAGCTTTCTTT. Translating it yields CASSVAQGTHYLNTEAFF.

The chain has TRBV5-1 and TRBJ2-7; 9 bases are a match to TRBD2. This CDR3 has 15 amino acids. The ends lost 1 base at V and 5 bases at J; junction bases unmatched: 7. Germline V lookup: CDR1 SGHRS, CDR2 YFSETQ. CDR3 sequence reads: CASSLSAGGPNEQYF. CDR3 DNA sequence: TGCGCCAGCAGCTTGTCTGCGGGGGGGCCTAACGAGCAGTACTTC.

This chain links TRBV20-1 with TRBJ2-7; 7 bases fit TRBD1. Trimming removed 2 bases from V and 5 bases from J; junction bases left unmatched: 9. This CDR3 is 14 amino acids long. CDR1 is DFQATT and CDR2 is SNEGSKA in the germline V gene (reference sequence). As DNA, the CDR3 is TGCAGTGCTAGACAAGACAGGGTTTGGAACGAGCAGTACTTC. Residues: CSARQDRVWNEQYF.

This chain joins TRBV27 and TRBJ2-4, with TRBD2 identical over 10 bases. The germline gives CDR1 MNHEY, CDR2 SMNVEV (reference sequence). V lost 4 bases, J lost 8 bases, and 5 bases stayed unmatched. This CDR3 is 14 amino acids long. The CDR3 loop reads CASSSIAGGDIQYF. The CDR3 region has the DNA TGTGCCAGCAGTTCCATAGCGGGAGGCGACATTCAGTACTTC.

This clonotype occurred many times. The chain uses TRBV29-1 and TRBJ1-5; D not resolved. Deletions cut 1 base from V and 4 bases from J, with 8 bases between. CDR1 and CDR2 (germline): SQVTM, ANQGSEA. CDR3 length equals 13 residues. The CDR3 DNA reads TGCAGCGTTGAAGTTCAACAGAATCAGCCCCAGCATTTT. It specifies CSVEVQQNQPQHF.

This clonotype was seen only a few times. The rearrangement links TRBV12-3 or TRBV12-4 to TRBJ2-7; TRBD1 aligns across 7 bases. The CDR3 runs to 12 residues. V was pared by 5 bases and J by 4 bases, with 2 bases of the junction left unmatched. The CDR3 protein is CASSRQGYEQYF. The CDR3 region has the DNA TGTGCCAGCAGTCGACAGGGATACGAGCAGTACTTC.

The chain uses TRBV24-1 and TRBJ1-4; 8 bases match TRBD1. The CDR3 consists of 15 residues. Germline values: CDR1 KGHDR, CDR2 SFDVKD. Germline trimming cut 4 bases from V and 3 bases from J; bases unmatched to any gene: 3. The CDR3 sequence is CATSDPGGSNEKLFF. The CDR3 DNA reads as TGTGCCACCAGTGACCCAGGGGGCTCTAATGAAAAACTGTTTTTT.

The genes are TRBV12-3 or TRBV12-4 and TRBJ2-1, with TRBD2 as a possible D gene (5 bases). The CDR3 has 15 residues. Between the trimmed V and J ends, which lost 6 bases and 0 bases, there was a span of 12 bases. The CDR3 spells CASRRAGSSYNEQFF. The CDR3 DNA reads as TGTGCCAGCAGGCGGGCAGGAAGCTCCTACAATGAGCAGTTCTTC.

This clonotype was found a few times. The chain combines TRBV12-5 with TRBJ2-5; D not resolved. There are 13 residues in the CDR3. Germline-derived CDR1 and CDR2 are LGHNT and FRNRAP. With 7 bases removed from V and 4 bases from J, the gap between germline ends came to 13 bases. The CDR3 loop is CASAAGPLETQYF. CDR3 bases: TGTGCTAGTGCGGCAGGACCCCTAGAGACCCAGTACTTC.

A few counts support this clonotype. J is TRBJ1-2 and V is TRBV5-1, with TRBD1 matching 8 bases. Germline CDR1 and CDR2: SGHRS and YFSETQ. V lost 3 bases and J lost 0; bases outside the gene matches: 4. The CDR3 is 15 amino acids. CDR3 coding DNA: TGCGCCAGCAGCTACGGACAGGGAGCTAACTATGGCTACACCTTC. This translates into CASSYGQGANYGYTF. Using reference TRBV5-1 and TRBJ1-2 for the parts outside the CDR3, the full variable domain is KAGVTQTPRYLIKTRGQQVTLSCSPISGHRSVSWYQQTPGQGLQFLFEYFSETQRNKGNFPGRFSGRQFSNSRSEMNVSTLELGDSALYLCASSYGQGANYGYTFGSGTRLTVV.

This chain joins TRBV5-1 and TRBJ2-5; 7 positions match TRBD1. The J segment lost 1 base and the V segment lost 4 bases, leaving 4 bases of the junction unmatched. This CDR3 spans 14 amino acids. Germline CDR1 is SGHRS and CDR2 is YFSETQ. CDR3 sequence (DNA): TGCGCCAGCAGCGCAGGGACAGCCCAAGAGACCCAGTACTTC. Translating it yields CASSAGTAQETQYF.

V is TRBV20-1 and J is TRBJ2-7; D is perhaps TRBD1 (6 bases). The CDR3 length is 14 residues. V was cut by 4 bases and J by 0 bases, with 13 bases left in between. Germline V lookup: CDR1 DFQATT, CDR2 SNEGSKA (reference sequence). The DNA of the CDR3 is TGCAGTGCTAATAGATACAGGGACTCCTACGAGCAGTACTTC. Translating it yields CSANRYRDSYEQYF.

This clonotype turned up a few times. CDR3 sequence reads: CASNLGGSGNEQFF. The CDR3 nucleotides read TGTGCCAGTAACTTGGGAGGGAGTGGCAATGAGCAGTTCTTC. The chain links TRBV19 to TRBJ2-1, with TRBD2 matching over 7 bases. The V and J ends lost 7 bases and 6 bases, in that order; junction bases with no gene match: 9. This CDR3 is built from 14 residues. Germline loops: CDR1 LNHDA, CDR2 SQIVND (reference sequence).

The J gene is TRBJ2-7, the V gene TRBV11-2; perhaps TRBD1 as D (6 bases). The length of the CDR3 is 15 residues. Per germline, CDR1 SGHAT and CDR2 FQNNGV. Trimming stripped 1 base from V and 3 bases from J, with 13 bases between. CDR3 region: CASSLGRQAFYEQYF. CDR3 DNA: TGTGCCAGCAGCTTAGGGAGACAGGCCTTCTACGAGCAGTACTTC.

This clonotype was seen only a few times. The V call is TRBV18, the J call TRBJ2-3; 8 bases are shared with TRBD1. The CDR3 runs to 16 residues. Germline loops: CDR1 KGHSH, CDR2 LQKENI. V gave up 2 bases and J gave up 2 bases; unmatched junction bases: 6. The CDR3 nucleotides are TGTGCCAGCTCACCATTCGACAGGGGAGCCACAGATACGCAGTATTTT. Its protein is CASSPFDRGATDTQYF.

This clonotype was seen a single time. The genes are TRBV20-1 and TRBJ2-5; tentative D call: TRBD1 (5 bases). From germline, CDR1 is DFQATT and CDR2 SNEGSKA (reference sequence). The CDR3 runs 13 residues. V lost 2 bases and J 5 bases, leaving 12 bases between the germline ends. The DNA of the CDR3 is TGCAGTGCTAGATTATCAGGGATGGAGACCCAGTACTTC. Protein sequence: CSARLSGMETQYF.

This clonotype turned up a few times. This chain links TRBV5-4 with TRBJ1-2; TRBD1 aligns across 11 bases. The V gene's germline CDR1 is SGHNT and CDR2 YYREEE (reference sequence). J gave up 8 bases and V 0 bases, and 6 bases lay outside the gene matches. This CDR3 has 15 residues. The CDR3 DNA reads TGTGCCAGCAGCTTGGCCGGACAGGGGGCTGGAGGCTACACCTTC. Translated: CASSLAGQGAGGYTF.

This clonotype was found a few times. The chain joins TRBV10-1 to TRBJ2-1; 8 bases fit TRBD2. Germline CDR1 is WNHNN and CDR2 is SYGVQD (reference sequence). CDR3 length: 15 amino acids. With 0 bases clipped from V and 9 bases from J, the junction kept 7 bases outside the gene matches. The CDR3 DNA reads as TGCGCCAGCAGTGAGTCCCGGGAGGGCCTCGGTGAGCAGTTCTTC. As protein: CASSESREGLGEQFF.